This T cell receptor (beta chain) appears in the sequencing data of a study of T cell repertoires in cytomegalovirus infection. This clonotype is termed medium-sized (0.01 to 0.1%). What it binds is unknown. TCRdb re-called the reads with MiXCR, one entry per CDR3 protein. Of about half a million distinct CDR3 sequences in the sample, around 35% were seen once. The CDR3 sequence is 15 residues long. V lost 10 bases to trimming and J lost 5 bases, with 23 bases between them. Sequencing used cultured PBMCs, obtained from culture after CMV antigen stimulation. The J gene is TRBJ1-1, the V gene TRBV12-3 or TRBV12-4; TRBD1 might be the D (6 bases). The source of this sequence is a human donor in good health (CMV status not recorded). Some clones in this sample may be carry-over from other donors' samples. The CDR3 loop is CATEGGKQGRTEAFF. The DNA of the CDR3 is TGTGCCACCGAGGGGGGGAAGCAAGGCCGGACTGAAGCTTTCTTT.